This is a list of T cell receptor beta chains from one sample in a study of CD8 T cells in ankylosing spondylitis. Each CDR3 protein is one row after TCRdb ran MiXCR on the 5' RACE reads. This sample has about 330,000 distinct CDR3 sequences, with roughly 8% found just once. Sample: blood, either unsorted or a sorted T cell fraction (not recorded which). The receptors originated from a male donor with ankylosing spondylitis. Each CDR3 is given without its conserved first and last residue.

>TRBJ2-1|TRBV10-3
AISENLAGGAGQF
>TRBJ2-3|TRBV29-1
SVGQGASFDTQY
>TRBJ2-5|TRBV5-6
ASSLDRGRAQETQY
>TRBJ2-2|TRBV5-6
ASSLGGPAEYPFTGELF
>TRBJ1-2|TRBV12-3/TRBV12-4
ASRTGMNYGYT
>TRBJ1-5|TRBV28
ASSPLLGVNQPQH
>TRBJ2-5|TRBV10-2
ASSDGPGLGLETQY
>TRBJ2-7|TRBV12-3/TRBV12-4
ASSPGLAEDSEQY
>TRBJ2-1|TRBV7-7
ASSWSLGNGDNEQF
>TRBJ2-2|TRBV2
ASRDYATGELF
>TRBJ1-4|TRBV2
ASSYDKAEEKLF
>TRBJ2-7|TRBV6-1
ASSETTQGREQY
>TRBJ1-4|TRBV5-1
ASSLVGEGGEKLF
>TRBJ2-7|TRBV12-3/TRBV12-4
ASSLQGTSGSEQY
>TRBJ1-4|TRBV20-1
SARETDRRGKLF
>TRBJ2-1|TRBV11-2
ASSGRIGGASGRGLGEQF
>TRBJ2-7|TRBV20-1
SARDFGFHEQY